The 11 T cell receptor beta chains listed next were all sequenced from one sample in a study of blood T cell repertoires in COVID-19. Using immunoSEQ multiplex PCR, the repertoire was profiled, and TCRdb retains in-frame clones only, with some absent. Altogether some 300,000 clones are present, roughly 90% being singletons, with the ten largest covering approximately 1%. Sequencing used PBMCs or T cells enriched from blood (not recorded which). The source is a woman aged 25 to 39 who had recovered from COVID-19.

The chain has TRBV28 and TRBJ1-1; D possibly corresponds to TRBD1 (6 bases). The CDR3 spans 13 residues. V was cut by 3 bases and J by 7 bases, with 12 bases left in between. The germline V gene has CDR1 MDHEN and CDR2 SYDVKM. In nucleotides, the CDR3 is TGTGCCAGCAGTTTCGGGGGGGCAGGTGAAGCTTTCTTT. Translation gives CASSFGGAGEAFF.

J is TRBJ1-4 and V is TRBV27; 7 bases line up with TRBD1. CDR1 MNHEY and CDR2 SMNVEV come from the germline V gene (reference sequence). The CDR3 consists of 14 residues. V lost 7 bases, J lost 3 bases, and 5 bases stayed unmatched. The CDR3 protein is CASKQTGSNEKLFF. The CDR3 DNA follows: TGTGCCAGCAAACAGACAGGGTCTAATGAAAAACTGTTTTTT.

This clone was detected a few times. V is TRBV6-6 and J is TRBJ1-3, with a weak D call TRBD1 (5 bases). The germline gives CDR1 MNHNY, CDR2 SVGAGI (reference sequence). The CDR3 contains 17 residues. Trimming left V 5 bases short and J 0 bases short, with 17 bases between. Written as DNA, the CDR3 is TGTGCCAGCAGTCCACGAAGGGGCGGATACTCTGGAAACACCATATATTTT. It translates to CASSPRRGGYSGNTIYF.

The gene calls are TRBV6-2 or TRBV6-3 and TRBJ2-5; perhaps TRBD2 as D (5 bases). Germline V gene data show CDR1 as MNHEY and CDR2 as SVGEGT. The CDR3 sequence is 13 residues long. Trimming removed 5 bases at V and 7 bases at J, with 14 bases between. Written as DNA, the CDR3 is TGTGCCAGCAGTCACGGGGATTTGGGGACCCAGTACTTC. Amino acid sequence: CASSHGDLGTQYF.

The CDR3 bases are TGTGCCAGCAGTGGCTGGGACAGGGGGCGTCAGCCCCAGCATTTT. Its translation is CASSGWDRGRQPQHF. The chain uses TRBV6-4 and TRBJ1-5, with 12 bases lining up with TRBD1. Germline V gene sequence: CDR1 MRHNA, CDR2 SNTAGT. V gave up 4 bases and J gave up 6 bases; unmatched junction bases: 4. This CDR3 has 15 residues.

CDR3 coding DNA: TGTGCCAGCAGCCAAGATCACGCGTACGAGCAGTACTTC. Amino acid sequence: CASSQDHAYEQYF. The genes are TRBV3-1 (or the pseudogene TRBV3-2) and TRBJ2-7; D not resolved. Germline V gene data show CDR1 as LGHDT and CDR2 as YNNKEL (reference sequence). Trimming stripped 0 bases from V and 4 bases from J, with 7 bases between. This CDR3 contains 13 residues.

V usage is TRBV9 and J usage is TRBJ1-3; D is unclear. The CDR3 totals 15 residues. CDR1 is SGDLS and CDR2 is YYNGEE in the germline V gene. The V end was cut by 0 bases, the J end by 0 bases, with 7 bases between. The CDR3 coding sequence is TGTGCCAGCAGCGTAGATCATAGCTCTGGAAACACCATATATTTT. This sequence encodes CASSVDHSSGNTIYF.

The rearrangement joins TRBV5-1 to TRBJ1-6; D is unresolved. The CDR3 is made up of 15 amino acids. Trimming left V 4 bases short and J 8 bases short, with 16 bases between. Germline CDR1 is SGHRS and CDR2 is YFSETQ. Here the CDR3 DNA reads TGCGCCAGCAGCCCCCGGTGGAGCTACGATTCACCCCTCCACTTT. It specifies CASSPRWSYDSPLHF. Variable domain in full (rest from reference TRBV5-1 and TRBJ1-6): KAGVTQTPRYLIKTRGQQVTLSCSPISGHRSVSWYQQTPGQGLQFLFEYFSETQRNKGNFPGRFSGRQFSNSRSEMNVSTLELGDSALYLCASSPRWSYDSPLHFGNGTRLTVT.

This chain joins TRBV5-1 and TRBJ1-2; D uncertain. Trimming cost V 4 bases and J 3 bases, with 13 bases left between them. From germline, CDR1 is SGHRS and CDR2 YFSETQ. This CDR3 contains 14 residues. The CDR3 region has the DNA TGCGCCAGCAGCCCGGTCGGGGAGGACTATGGCTACACCTTC. Residues: CASSPVGEDYGYTF.

The chain uses TRBV27 and TRBJ1-3, with D unclear. The ends were cut back, 6 bases at V and 4 bases at J, with 4 bases in the middle. The CDR3 consists of 11 residues. The germline gives CDR1 MNHEY, CDR2 SMNVEV (reference sequence). The CDR3 nucleotides read TGTGCCAGCAGGCGGGGAAACACCATATATTTT. Translation: CASRRGNTIYF.

A word on this clone: The germline gene is not matched at one end of the junction; a read error may be the cause. CDR3 in amino acids: CASSSNPGGAGGTDTQYF. CDR3 DNA: TGTGCTAGCAGCTCGAATCCGGGGGGGGCGGGGGGCACAGATACGCAGTATTTT. J is TRBJ2-3 and V is TRBV7-7; 8 bases fit TRBD2. The germline gives CDR1 SSHAT, CDR2 FNYEAQ (reference sequence). CDR3 length: 18 residues.